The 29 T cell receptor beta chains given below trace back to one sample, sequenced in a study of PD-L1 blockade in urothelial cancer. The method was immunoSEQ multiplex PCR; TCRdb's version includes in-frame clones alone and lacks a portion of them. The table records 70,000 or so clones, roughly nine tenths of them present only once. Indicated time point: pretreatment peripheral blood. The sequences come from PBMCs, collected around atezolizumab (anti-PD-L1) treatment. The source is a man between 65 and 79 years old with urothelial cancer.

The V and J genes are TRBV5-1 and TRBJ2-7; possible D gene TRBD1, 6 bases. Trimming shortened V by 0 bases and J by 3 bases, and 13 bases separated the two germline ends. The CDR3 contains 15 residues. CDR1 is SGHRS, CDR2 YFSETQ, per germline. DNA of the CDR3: TGCGCCAGCAGCTTGGCCAGGGGCAGGGGCTACGAGCAGTACTTC. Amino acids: CASSLARGRGYEQYF.

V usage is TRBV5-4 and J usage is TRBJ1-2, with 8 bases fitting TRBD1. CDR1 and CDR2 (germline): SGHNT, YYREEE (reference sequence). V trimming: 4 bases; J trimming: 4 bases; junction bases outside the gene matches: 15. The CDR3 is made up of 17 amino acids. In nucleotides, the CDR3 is TGTGCCAGCAGCACCCTCCACGGACAGGGTAGTGGCTATGGCTACACCTTC. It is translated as CASSTLHGQGSGYGYTF.

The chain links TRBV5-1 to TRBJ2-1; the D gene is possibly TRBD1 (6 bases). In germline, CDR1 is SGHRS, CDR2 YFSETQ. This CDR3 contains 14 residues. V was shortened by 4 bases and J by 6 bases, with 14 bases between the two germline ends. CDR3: CASSRQGQSNEQFF. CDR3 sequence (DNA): TGCGCCAGCAGCCGCCAGGGACAATCCAATGAGCAGTTCTTC.

CDR3 in amino acids: CASSYTGTGELFF. CDR3 in DNA: TGTGCCAGCAGCTACACAGGGACCGGGGAGCTGTTTTTT. V and J are TRBV5-4 and TRBJ2-2; D is perhaps TRBD1 (6 bases). CDR1 SGHNT and CDR2 YYREEE come from the germline V gene (reference sequence). V was cut by 3 bases and J by 5 bases, with 8 bases left in between. This CDR3 comprises 13 residues.

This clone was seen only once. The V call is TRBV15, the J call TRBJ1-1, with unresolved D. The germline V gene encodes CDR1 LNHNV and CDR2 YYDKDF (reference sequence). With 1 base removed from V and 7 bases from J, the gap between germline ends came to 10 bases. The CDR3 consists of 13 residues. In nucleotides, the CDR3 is TGTGCCACCAGCAGAGTACGAGAGAGTGAAGCTTTCTTT. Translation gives CATSRVRESEAFF. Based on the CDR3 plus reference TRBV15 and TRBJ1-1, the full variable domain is DAMVIQNPRYQVTQFGKPVTLSCSQTLNHNVMYWYQQKSSQAPKLLFHYYDKDFNNEADTPDNFQSRRPNTSFCFLDIRSPGLGDTAMYLCATSRVRESEAFFGQGTRLTVV.

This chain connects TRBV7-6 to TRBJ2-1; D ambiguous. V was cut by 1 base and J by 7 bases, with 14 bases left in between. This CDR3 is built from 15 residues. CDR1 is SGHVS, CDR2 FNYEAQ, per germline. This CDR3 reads CASSLEPTSRNEQFF. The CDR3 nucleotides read TGTGCCAGCAGCTTAGAACCTACCTCTCGAAATGAGCAGTTCTTC.

This CDR3 is CASSLAMTGASYEQYF. Written as DNA, the CDR3 is TGTGCCAGCAGCTTAGCTATGACAGGGGCCTCCTACGAGCAGTACTTC. The V call is TRBV7-9, the J call TRBJ2-7; 8 bases align to TRBD1. Germline V gene data show CDR1 as SEHNR and CDR2 as FQNEAQ (reference sequence). With 0 bases clipped from V and 0 bases from J, the junction kept 4 bases outside the gene matches. The length of the CDR3 is 16 residues.

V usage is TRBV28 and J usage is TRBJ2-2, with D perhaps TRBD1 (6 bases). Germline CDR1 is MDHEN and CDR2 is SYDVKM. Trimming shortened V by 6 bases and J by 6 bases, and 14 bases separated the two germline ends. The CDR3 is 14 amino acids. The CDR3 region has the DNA TGTGCCAGCAGACCGGGACACCGCCCCGGGGAGCTGTTTTTT. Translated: CASRPGHRPGELFF.

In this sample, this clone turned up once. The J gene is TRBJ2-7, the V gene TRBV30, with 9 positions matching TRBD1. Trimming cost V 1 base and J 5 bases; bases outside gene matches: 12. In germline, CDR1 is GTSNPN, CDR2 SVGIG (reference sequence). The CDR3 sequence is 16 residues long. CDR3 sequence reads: CAWSGQGDRDVNEQYF. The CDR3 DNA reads TGTGCCTGGAGTGGGCAGGGGGACAGGGATGTCAACGAGCAGTACTTC.

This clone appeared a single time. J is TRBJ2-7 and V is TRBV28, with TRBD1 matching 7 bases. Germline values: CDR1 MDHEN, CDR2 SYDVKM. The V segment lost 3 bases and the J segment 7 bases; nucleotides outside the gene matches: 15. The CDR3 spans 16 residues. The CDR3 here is CASSFTGQKGRGEQYF. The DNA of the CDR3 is TGTGCCAGCAGTTTTACGGGACAGAAAGGTCGAGGGGAGCAGTACTTC.

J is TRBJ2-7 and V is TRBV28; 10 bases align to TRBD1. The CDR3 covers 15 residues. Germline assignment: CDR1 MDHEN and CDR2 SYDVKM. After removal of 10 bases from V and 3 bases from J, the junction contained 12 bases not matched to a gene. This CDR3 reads CATDEAGTGVYEQYF. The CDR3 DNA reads TGTGCCACCGATGAGGCCGGGACAGGGGTCTACGAGCAGTACTTC.

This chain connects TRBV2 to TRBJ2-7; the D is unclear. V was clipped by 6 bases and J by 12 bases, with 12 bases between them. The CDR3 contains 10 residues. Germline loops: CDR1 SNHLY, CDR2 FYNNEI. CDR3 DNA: TGTGCCAGCAGCGTCCAGGATCCGTACTTC. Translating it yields CASSVQDPYF.

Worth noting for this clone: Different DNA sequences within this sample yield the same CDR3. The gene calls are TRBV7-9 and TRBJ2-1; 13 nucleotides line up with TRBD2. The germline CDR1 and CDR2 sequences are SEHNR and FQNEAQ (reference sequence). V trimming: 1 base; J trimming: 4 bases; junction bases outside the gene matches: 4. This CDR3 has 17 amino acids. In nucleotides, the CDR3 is TGTGCCAGCAGCTTAGGGGGACTAGCGGGAAGGTACAATGAGCAGTTCTTC. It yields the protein CASSLGGLAGRYNEQFF.

The CDR3 sequence is CASSPAGFDYGYTF. DNA of the CDR3: TGTGCCAGCAGTCCCGCAGGGTTCGACTATGGCTACACCTTC. The chain joins TRBV27 to TRBJ1-2; the D gene is possibly TRBD1 (5 bases). From germline, CDR1 is MNHEY and CDR2 SMNVEV (reference sequence). V was cut by 5 bases and J by 3 bases, with 13 bases left in between. The CDR3 spans 14 residues.

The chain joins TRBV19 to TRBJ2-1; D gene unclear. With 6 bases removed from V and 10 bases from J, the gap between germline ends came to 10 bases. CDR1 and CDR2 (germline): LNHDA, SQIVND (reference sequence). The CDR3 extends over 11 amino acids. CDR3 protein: CASSPGWEQFF. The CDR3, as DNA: TGTGCCAGTAGCCCCGGGTGGGAGCAGTTCTTC.

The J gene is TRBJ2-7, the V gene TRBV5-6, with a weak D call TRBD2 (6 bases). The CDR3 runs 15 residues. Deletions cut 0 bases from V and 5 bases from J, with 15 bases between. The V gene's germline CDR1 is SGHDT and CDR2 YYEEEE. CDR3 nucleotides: TGTGCCAGCAGCTTGGATCTAGCGAGAAGCCACGAGCAGTACTTC. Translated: CASSLDLARSHEQYF.

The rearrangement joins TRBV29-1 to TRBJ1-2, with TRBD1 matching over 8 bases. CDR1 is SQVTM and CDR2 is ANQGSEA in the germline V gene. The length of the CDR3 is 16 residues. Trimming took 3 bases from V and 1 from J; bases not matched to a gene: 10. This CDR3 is CSVDLLGQDLNYGYTF. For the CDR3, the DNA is TGCAGCGTTGATTTATTGGGACAGGACCTTAACTATGGCTACACCTTC.

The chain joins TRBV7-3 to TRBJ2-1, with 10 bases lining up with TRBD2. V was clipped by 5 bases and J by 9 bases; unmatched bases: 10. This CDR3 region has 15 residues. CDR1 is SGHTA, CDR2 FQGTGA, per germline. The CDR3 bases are TGTGCCAGCAGCCAAGGGGCTAGCGGGAGATCTGAGCAGTTCTTC. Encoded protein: CASSQGASGRSEQFF.

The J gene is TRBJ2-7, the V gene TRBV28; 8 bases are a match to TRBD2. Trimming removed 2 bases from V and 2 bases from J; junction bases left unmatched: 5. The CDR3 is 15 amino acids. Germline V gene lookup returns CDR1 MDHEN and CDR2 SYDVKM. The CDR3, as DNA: TGTGCCAGCAGTTTAGCAGCGGGAGAGGCCTACGAGCAGTACTTC. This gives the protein CASSLAAGEAYEQYF.

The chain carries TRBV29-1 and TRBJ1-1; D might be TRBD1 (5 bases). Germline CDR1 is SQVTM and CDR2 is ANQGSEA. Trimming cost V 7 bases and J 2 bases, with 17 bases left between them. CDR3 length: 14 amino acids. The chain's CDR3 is CSARPLTVNTEAFF. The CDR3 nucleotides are TGCAGCGCCAGACCCCTGACAGTCAACACTGAAGCTTTCTTT. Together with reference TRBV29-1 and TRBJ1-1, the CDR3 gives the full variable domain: SAVISQKPSRDICQRGTSLTIQCQVDSQVTMMFWYRQQPGQSLTLIATANQGSEATYESGFVIDKFPISRPNLTFSTLTVSNMSPEDSSIYLCSARPLTVNTEAFFGQGTRLTVV.

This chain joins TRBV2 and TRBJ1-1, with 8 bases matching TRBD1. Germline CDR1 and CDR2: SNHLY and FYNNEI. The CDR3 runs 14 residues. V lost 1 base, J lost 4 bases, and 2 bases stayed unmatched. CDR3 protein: CASSEEQGGTEAFF. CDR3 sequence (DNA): TGTGCCAGCAGTGAAGAACAGGGGGGCACTGAAGCTTTCTTT.

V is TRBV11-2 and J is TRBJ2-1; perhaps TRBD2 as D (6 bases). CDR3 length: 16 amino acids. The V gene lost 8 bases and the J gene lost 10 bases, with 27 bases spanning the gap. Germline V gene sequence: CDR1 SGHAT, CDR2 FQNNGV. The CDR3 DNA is TGTGCCAGCCGGGGGTTGGGCGGAAGAGGGGATCCCGAGCAGTTCTTC. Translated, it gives CASRGLGGRGDPEQFF.

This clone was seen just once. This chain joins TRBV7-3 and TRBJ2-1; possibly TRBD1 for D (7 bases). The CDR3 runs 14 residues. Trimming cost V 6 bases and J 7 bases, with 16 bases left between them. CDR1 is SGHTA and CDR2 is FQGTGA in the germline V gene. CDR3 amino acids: CASRSFSGGNEQFF. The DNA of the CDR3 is TGTGCCAGCAGGTCCTTTTCAGGGGGGAATGAGCAGTTCTTC.

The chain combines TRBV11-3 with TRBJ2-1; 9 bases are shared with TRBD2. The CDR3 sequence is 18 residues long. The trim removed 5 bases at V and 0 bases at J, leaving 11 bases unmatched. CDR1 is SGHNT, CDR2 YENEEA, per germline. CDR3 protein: CASSLGTSSVSSYNEQFF. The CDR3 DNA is TGTGCCAGCAGCCTCGGGACTAGCAGTGTAAGCTCCTACAATGAGCAGTTCTTC.

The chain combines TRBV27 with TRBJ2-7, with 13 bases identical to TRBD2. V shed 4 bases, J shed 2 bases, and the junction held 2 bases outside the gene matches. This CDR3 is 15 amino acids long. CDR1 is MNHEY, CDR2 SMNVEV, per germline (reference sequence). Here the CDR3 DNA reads TGTGCCAGCAGTTATGGGACTAGCGGGACCTACGAGCAGTACTTC. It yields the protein CASSYGTSGTYEQYF.

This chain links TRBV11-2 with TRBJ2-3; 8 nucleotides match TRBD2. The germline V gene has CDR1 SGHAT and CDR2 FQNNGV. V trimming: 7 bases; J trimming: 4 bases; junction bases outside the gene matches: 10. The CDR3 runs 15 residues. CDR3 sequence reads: CASKKGAGGADTQYF. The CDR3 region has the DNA TGTGCCAGCAAAAAAGGGGCGGGAGGAGCAGATACGCAGTATTTT.

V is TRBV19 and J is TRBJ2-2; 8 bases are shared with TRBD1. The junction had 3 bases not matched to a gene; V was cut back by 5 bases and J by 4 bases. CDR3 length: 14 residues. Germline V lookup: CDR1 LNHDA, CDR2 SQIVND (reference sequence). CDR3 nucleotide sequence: TGTGCCAGTAGTCCAGGGGGCGGCACCGGGGAGCTGTTTTTT. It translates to CASSPGGGTGELFF. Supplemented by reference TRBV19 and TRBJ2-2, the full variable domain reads DGGITQSPKYLFRKEGQNVTLSCEQNLNHDAMYWYRQDPGQGLRLIYYSQIVNDFQKGDIAEGYSVSREKKESFPLTVTSAQKNPTAFYLCASSPGGGTGELFFGEGSRLTVL.

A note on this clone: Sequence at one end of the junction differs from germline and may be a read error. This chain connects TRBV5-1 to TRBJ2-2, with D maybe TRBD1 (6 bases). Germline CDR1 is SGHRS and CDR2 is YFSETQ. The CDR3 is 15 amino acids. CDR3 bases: TGCGCCAGCAGTTTGGGGGCAGTTTCCACCGGGGAGCTGTTTTTT. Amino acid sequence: CASSLGAVSTGELFF.

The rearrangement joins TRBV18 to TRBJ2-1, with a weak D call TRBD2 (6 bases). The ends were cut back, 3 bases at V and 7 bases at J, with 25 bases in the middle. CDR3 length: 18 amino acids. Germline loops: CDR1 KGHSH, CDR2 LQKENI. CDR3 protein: CASSPSMNLGTSRNEQFF. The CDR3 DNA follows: TGTGCCAGCTCACCCTCCATGAACCTCGGGACTTCTCGTAATGAGCAGTTCTTC.